The 2 T cell receptor beta chains below were found in one sample sequenced in a study of long-term antiretroviral therapy in people with HIV. Version v3.0 of the immunoSEQ assay was performed at survey level. Sequenced by immunoSEQ multiplex PCR; TCRdb stores in-frame clones only, minus some. The sample holds approximately 22,000 clones; 65% to 90% are singletons and the top ten take about a fifth. This specimen was unsorted PBMCs, taken 0.1 years before starting antiretroviral therapy. The receptors were sampled from a man aged 18 to 35 with HIV.

The V and J genes are TRBV19 and TRBJ1-5, with D uncertain. Trimming took off 0 bases at V and 3 bases at J, with 9 bases between the two ends. This CDR3 comprises 15 residues. Germline CDR1 is LNHDA and CDR2 is SQIVND (reference sequence). The CDR3 here is CASSIEGNNNQPQHF. The CDR3 DNA sequence: TGTGCCAGTAGTATAGAGGGGAACAACAATCAGCCCCAGCATTTT. Using reference TRBV19 and TRBJ1-5 for the parts outside the CDR3, the full variable domain is DGGITQSPKYLFRKEGQNVTLSCEQNLNHDAMYWYRQDPGQGLRLIYYSQIVNDFQKGDIAEGYSVSREKKESFPLTVTSAQKNPTAFYLCASSIEGNNNQPQHFGDGTRLSIL.

This clone was detected once. The genes are TRBV9 and TRBJ1-2; D not certain. Trimming removed 2 bases from V and 2 bases from J, with 13 bases in between. The germline CDR1 and CDR2 sequences are SGDLS and YYNGEE. The CDR3 loop spans 15 amino acids. The CDR3: CASSVSPTENYGYTF. In nucleotides, the CDR3 is TGTGCCAGCAGCGTCTCCCCCACAGAAAACTATGGCTACACCTTC.